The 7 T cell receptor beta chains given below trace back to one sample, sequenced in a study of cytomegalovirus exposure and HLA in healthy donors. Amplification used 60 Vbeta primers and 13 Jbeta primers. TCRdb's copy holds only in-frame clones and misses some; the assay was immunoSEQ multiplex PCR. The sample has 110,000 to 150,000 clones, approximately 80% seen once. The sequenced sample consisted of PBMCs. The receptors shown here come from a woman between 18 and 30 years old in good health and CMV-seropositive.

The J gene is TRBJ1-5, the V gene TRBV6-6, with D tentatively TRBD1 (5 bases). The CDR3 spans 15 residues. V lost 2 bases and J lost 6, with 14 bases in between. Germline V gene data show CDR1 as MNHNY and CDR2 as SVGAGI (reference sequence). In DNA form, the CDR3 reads TGTGCCAGCAGTTACGGTCAGGTTGGGGCTCAGCCCCAGCATTTT. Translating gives CASSYGQVGAQPQHF.

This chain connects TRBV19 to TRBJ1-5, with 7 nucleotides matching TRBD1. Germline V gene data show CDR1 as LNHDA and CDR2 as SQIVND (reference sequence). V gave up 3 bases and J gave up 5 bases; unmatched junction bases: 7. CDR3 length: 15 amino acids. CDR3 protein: CASSIIGTVYQPQHF. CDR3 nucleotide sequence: TGTGCCAGTAGTATTATCGGGACAGTCTATCAGCCCCAGCATTTT.

The CDR3: CASSPATNPTGTQYF. CDR3 DNA sequence: TGTGCCAGCTCACCCGCGACTAACCCCACGGGGACCCAGTACTTC. The chain carries TRBV18 and TRBJ2-5; perhaps TRBD2 as D (5 bases). Germline loops: CDR1 KGHSH, CDR2 LQKENI. The CDR3 sequence is 15 residues long. The V end was cut by 3 bases, the J end by 7 bases, with 18 bases between.

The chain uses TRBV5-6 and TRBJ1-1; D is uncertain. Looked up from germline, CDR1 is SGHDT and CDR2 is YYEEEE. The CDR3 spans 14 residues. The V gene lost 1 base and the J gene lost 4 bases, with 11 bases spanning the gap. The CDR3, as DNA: TGTGCCAGCAGCTTGACCCCGGGAGGCACTGAAGCTTTCTTT. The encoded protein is CASSLTPGGTEAFF. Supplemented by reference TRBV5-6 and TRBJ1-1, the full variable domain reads DAGVTQSPTHLIKTRGQQVTLRCSPKSGHDTVSWYQQALGQGPQFIFQYYEEEERQRGNFPDRFSGHQFPNYSSELNVNALLLGDSALYLCASSLTPGGTEAFFGQGTRLTVV.

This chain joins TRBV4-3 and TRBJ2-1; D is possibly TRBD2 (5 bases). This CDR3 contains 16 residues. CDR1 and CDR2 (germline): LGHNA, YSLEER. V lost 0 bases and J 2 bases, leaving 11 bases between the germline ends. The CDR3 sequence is CASSQDAASPYNEQFF. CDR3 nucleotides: TGCGCCAGCAGCCAAGATGCGGCTAGCCCCTACAATGAGCAGTTCTTC.

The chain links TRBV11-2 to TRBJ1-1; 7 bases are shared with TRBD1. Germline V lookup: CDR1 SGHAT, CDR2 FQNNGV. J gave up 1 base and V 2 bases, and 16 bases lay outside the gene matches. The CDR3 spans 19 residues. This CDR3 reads CASSLTFLGGQGRNTEAFF. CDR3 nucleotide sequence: TGTGCCAGCAGCTTAACCTTCCTAGGGGGCCAGGGAAGGAACACTGAAGCTTTCTTT.

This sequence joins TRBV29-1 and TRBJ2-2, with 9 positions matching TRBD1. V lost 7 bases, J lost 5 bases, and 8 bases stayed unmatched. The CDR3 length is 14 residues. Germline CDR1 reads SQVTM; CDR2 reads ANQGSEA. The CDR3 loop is CSAGDRAKTGELFF. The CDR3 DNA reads TGCAGCGCGGGGGACAGGGCTAAAACCGGGGAGCTGTTTTTT.